The 12 T cell receptor beta chains listed next were all sequenced from one sample in a study of response to subunit inactivated influenza vaccine. TCRdb re-called the RT-PCR reads through MiXCR, storing one row per CDR3 protein. The sample lists hundreds of thousands of distinct CDR3 sequences; about a fifth were seen once. The source material was PBMCs from blood, sampled 5 days after vaccination. The receptors were gathered from a man aged 45-65 years who received an inactivated influenza vaccine.

This clonotype was recorded at least ten times. The chain carries TRBV5-1 and TRBJ1-1, with no clear D. The CDR3 is 17 residues long. CDR1 is SGHRS, CDR2 YFSETQ, per germline. Trimming took 4 bases from V and 0 from J, leaving 19 bases between them. CDR3 nucleotides: TGCGCCAGCAGCCTCCGGTCGGGGAGAGACATGAACACTGAAGCTTTCTTT. Encoded protein: CASSLRSGRDMNTEAFF.

This clonotype showed up just a few times. The chain recombines TRBV20-1 with TRBJ2-7; 12 positions match TRBD1. The J segment lost 5 bases and the V segment lost 6 bases, leaving 8 bases of the junction unmatched. There are 14 residues in the CDR3. Germline V gene lookup returns CDR1 DFQATT and CDR2 SNEGSKA (reference sequence). The CDR3 bases are TGCAGTGCCACGGCCGGGACAGGGGGCAACGAGCAGTACTTC. Its translation: CSATAGTGGNEQYF.

The chain links TRBV10-3 to TRBJ2-3; a weak D match, TRBD1 (6 bases). The CDR3 totals 15 residues. Per germline, CDR1 ENHRY and CDR2 SYGVKD. Trimming stripped 4 bases from V and 3 bases from J, with 14 bases between. The CDR3 protein is CAISAGQGITDTQYF. The CDR3 DNA reads as TGTGCCATCAGTGCCGGGCAGGGGATAACAGATACGCAGTATTTT.

The chain combines TRBV11-2 with TRBJ1-1, with D possibly being TRBD1 (5 bases). The V end lost 2 bases, the J end lost 2 bases, and 27 bases lay between the germline ends. Germline CDR1 is SGHAT and CDR2 is FQNNGV. This CDR3 is 20 amino acids long. The CDR3 reads CASSLPSLQGLRISNTEAFF. As DNA, the CDR3 is TGTGCCAGCAGCTTACCCTCTCTGCAGGGTTTGCGGATATCCAACACTGAAGCTTTCTTT. The whole variable domain, remainder taken from reference TRBV11-2 and TRBJ1-1, is EAGVAQSPRYKIIEKRQSVAFWCNPISGHATLYWYQQILGQGPKLLIQFQNNGVVDDSQLPKDRFSAERLKGVDSTLKIQPAKLEDSAVYLCASSLPSLQGLRISNTEAFFGQGTRLTVV.

The chain couples TRBV4-3 to TRBJ2-2, with 11 positions matching TRBD1. CDR3 size: 16 residues. V lost 4 bases and J lost 6; bases outside the gene matches: 7. The V gene's germline CDR1 is LGHNA and CDR2 YSLEER. In DNA, the CDR3 is TGCGCCAGCAGCCGGCTCGGACAGGGGGCTGCCGGGGAGCTGTTTTTT. Translated: CASSRLGQGAAGELFF.

The chain has TRBV20-1 and TRBJ2-2, with TRBD1 as a possible D gene (6 bases). This CDR3 spans 14 amino acids. CDR1 DFQATT and CDR2 SNEGSKA come from the germline V gene (reference sequence). V was cut by 5 bases and J by 0 bases, with 10 bases left in between. CDR3 loop: CSASTGSNTGELFF. CDR3 bases: TGCAGTGCTTCGACAGGCTCGAACACCGGGGAGCTGTTTTTT.

The chain combines TRBV9 with TRBJ2-2; D is uncertain. This CDR3 has 15 amino acids. Germline assignment: CDR1 SGDLS and CDR2 YYNGEE. V dropped 0 bases and J dropped 7 bases, with 13 bases sitting between them. Here the CDR3 reads CASSVATGSSGELFF. In DNA, the CDR3 is TGTGCCAGCAGCGTAGCTACGGGTTCGAGCGGGGAGCTGTTTTTT.

V usage is TRBV11-2 and J usage is TRBJ2-3; 8 bases match TRBD1. V shed 2 bases and J 0 bases; nucleotides not matched to a gene: 19. Germline-derived CDR1 and CDR2 are SGHAT and FQNNGV. The CDR3 length is 21 residues. The CDR3 here is CASSLSSGQARYRTSTDTQYF. The CDR3 nucleotides read TGTGCCAGCAGCTTATCCTCGGGACAGGCCAGGTATCGTACTAGCACAGATACGCAGTATTTT.

This clonotype was seen repeatedly, ten times or more. The CDR3 nucleotides read TGCAGTGCTCGTGGTGGTTTGGGCTACACCTTC. It codes for CSARGGLGYTF. The rearrangement links TRBV20-1 to TRBJ1-2; D not resolved. Per germline, CDR1 DFQATT and CDR2 SNEGSKA (reference sequence). There are 11 residues in the CDR3. The V gene lost 5 bases and the J gene lost 8 bases, with 12 bases spanning the gap.

This clonotype occurred a few times. The gene calls are TRBV7-9 and TRBJ1-2; 7 bases align to TRBD1. The germline gives CDR1 SEHNR, CDR2 FQNEAQ (reference sequence). V shed 5 bases and J 4 bases; nucleotides not matched to a gene: 7. CDR3 size: 14 residues. The CDR3 protein is CASSRGQARYGYTF. The CDR3 DNA sequence: TGTGCCAGCAGCAGAGGACAGGCCCGCTATGGCTACACCTTC. Complete variable domain (other parts from reference TRBV7-9 and TRBJ1-2): DTGVSQNPRHKITKRGQNVTFRCDPISEHNRLYWYRQTLGQGPEFLTYFQNEAQLEKSRLLSDRFSAERPKGSFSTLEIQRTEQGDSAMYLCASSRGQARYGYTFGSGTRLTVV.

V usage is TRBV4-3 and J usage is TRBJ2-7; TRBD2 might be the D (6 bases). CDR3 size: 16 residues. Trimming pared 0 bases from V and 2 bases from J, leaving 14 bases between. Germline V lookup: CDR1 LGHNA, CDR2 YSLEER. The CDR3 region is CASSQDWVAAAYEQYF. The CDR3 nucleotides read TGCGCCAGCAGCCAAGATTGGGTAGCGGCGGCCTACGAGCAGTACTTC.

This chain connects TRBV20-1 to TRBJ1-6; 9 bases match TRBD1. Per the germline V gene, CDR1 is DFQATT and CDR2 is SNEGSKA (reference sequence). The CDR3 has 12 amino acids. CDR3 bases: TGCAGCTCGGGACAGGGCAATTCACCCCTCCACTTT. Translated: CSSGQGNSPLHF.